One and the same sample provided the 20 T cell receptor beta chains below, sequenced in a study of CD8 T cells in ankylosing spondylitis. TCRdb processed the 5' RACE reads anew with MiXCR; each CDR3 protein has one entry. Here the sample spans approximately 190,000 distinct CDR3 sequences, around 13% being singletons. The sample comprised blood, either unsorted or a sorted T cell fraction (not recorded which). The receptors come from a female donor with ankylosing spondylitis or in good health (not recorded which).

This clonotype was observed at least ten times. V and J are TRBV10-3 and TRBJ2-2; D perhaps matches TRBD1 (5 bases). V was clipped by 5 bases and J by 5 bases, with 12 bases between them. Germline CDR1 is ENHRY and CDR2 is SYGVKD. This CDR3 spans 14 amino acids. CDR3 amino acids: CAISTEGETGELFF. The DNA for the CDR3 is TGTGCCATCAGTACAGAAGGGGAAACCGGGGAGCTGTTTTTT.

This clonotype was recorded many times. V is TRBV12-3 or TRBV12-4 and J is TRBJ2-5; possible D gene TRBD1, 6 bases. There are 15 residues in the CDR3. The V and J ends lost 6 bases and 2 bases respectively, with 16 bases between them. CDR3 region: CASSYINQGQETQYF. The CDR3 region has the DNA TGTGCCAGCAGCTATATAAACCAGGGGCAAGAGACCCAGTACTTC.

This clonotype was seen repeatedly, ten times or more. The chain is built from TRBV5-6 and TRBJ2-7; 16 nucleotides agree with TRBD2. The CDR3 runs to 17 residues. V gave up 4 bases and J gave up 0 bases; unmatched junction bases: 4. The V gene's germline CDR1 is SGHDT and CDR2 YYEEEE. CDR3 sequence reads: CASSPGLAGGPSYEQYF. In DNA form, the CDR3 reads TGTGCCAGCAGCCCGGGACTAGCGGGAGGGCCCTCCTACGAGCAGTACTTC. The variable domain in full, with the rest retrieved from reference TRBV5-6 and TRBJ2-7, is DAGVTQSPTHLIKTRGQQVTLRCSPKSGHDTVSWYQQALGQGPQFIFQYYEEEERQRGNFPDRFSGHQFPNYSSELNVNALLLGDSALYLCASSPGLAGGPSYEQYFGPGTRLTVT.

This rearrangement joins TRBV12-3 or TRBV12-4 to TRBJ2-5; the match to TRBD2 covers 8 bases. V lost 5 bases, J lost 4 bases, and 9 bases stayed unmatched. This CDR3 has 15 amino acids. CDR3 sequence (DNA): TGTGCCAGCAGTCCGATACTAGCGGCCGTAGAGACCCAGTACTTC. Translation gives CASSPILAAVETQYF.

This clonotype was counted at least ten times. This chain uses TRBV7-9 with TRBJ2-1; maybe TRBD1 (6 bases). This CDR3 region has 15 residues. Germline lookup yields CDR1 SEHNR and CDR2 FQNEAQ (reference sequence). Trimming removed 1 base from V and 3 bases from J, with 10 bases in between. CDR3: CASSLEGGDYNEQFF. The CDR3 DNA is TGTGCCAGCAGCTTAGAAGGGGGTGACTACAATGAGCAGTTCTTC.

This clonotype was found many times. This chain connects TRBV5-1 to TRBJ1-3; the D is unclear. The CDR3 spans 14 residues. The germline V gene encodes CDR1 SGHRS and CDR2 YFSETQ. Trimming left V 0 bases short and J 3 bases short, with 7 bases between. The CDR3 here is CASSLATGGNTIYF. The CDR3 nucleotides are TGCGCCAGCAGCTTGGCTACGGGTGGAAACACCATATATTTT.

This clonotype occurred many times. The V call is TRBV7-8, the J call TRBJ2-7, with D unclear. The germline V and J ends were trimmed by 4 bases and 3 bases, with 19 bases remaining between them. The CDR3 contains 16 residues. Germline CDR1 SGHVS, CDR2 FQNEAQ. As DNA, the CDR3 is TGTGCCAGCAGCTCACCTACCTACAAAACGGGCTACGAGCAGTACTTC. It codes for CASSSPTYKTGYEQYF.

This clonotype was seen many times. The rearrangement joins TRBV7-2 to TRBJ2-5; possibly TRBD1 or TRBD2 for D (5 bases each). Germline values: CDR1 SGHTA, CDR2 FQGNSA. V gave up 3 bases and J gave up 6 bases, with 17 bases separating them. CDR3 length: 15 amino acids. CDR3 in amino acids: CASSFPRAQGKTQYF. DNA for the CDR3: TGTGCCAGCAGCTTCCCGAGGGCTCAGGGAAAGACCCAGTACTTC.

This clonotype has just one count. At one of its ends the junction is not consistent with the germline gene, which may arise from a read error. The chain uses TRBV27 and TRBJ1-4, with no clear D. This CDR3 comprises 14 residues. Per the germline V gene, CDR1 is MNHEY and CDR2 is SMNVEV (reference sequence). CDR3 DNA: TGTCCCAGCAGTGTGAAAGGGAGTCGTGAAAAACTGTTTTTT. Protein sequence: CPSSVKGSREKLFF.

As to this clonotype: This may be a read error: a much more frequent sequence differs by one nucleotide. This rearrangement joins TRBV4-2 to TRBJ2-7, with D possibly TRBD2 on 7 matching bases. Germline assignment: CDR1 LGHNA and CDR2 YNFKEQ. This CDR3 contains 16 residues. The CDR3 sequence is CASSQEGGARSYGQYF. The CDR3, as DNA: TGTGCCAGCAGCCAAGAGGGGGGGGCGCGCTCCTACGGGCAGTACTTC.

In the case of this clonotype: Germline and junction disagree at one end, which may indicate a read error. The chain joins TRBV20-1 to TRBJ2-3; 9 positions match TRBD2. Germline CDR1 and CDR2: DFQATT and SNEGSKA (reference sequence). This CDR3 is 15 amino acids long. The CDR3 here is CSALRIAGVTGTQYF. The CDR3 DNA reads TGCAGTGCCCTACGGATAGCGGGAGTAACAGGTACGCAGTATTTT.

The table lists this clonotype with many counts. The chain joins TRBV4-1 to TRBJ1-2; D uncertain. The length of the CDR3 is 15 residues. The germline V gene has CDR1 MGHRA and CDR2 YSYEKL. The germline V and J ends were trimmed by 0 bases and 6 bases, with 14 bases remaining between them. DNA for the CDR3: TGCGCCAGCAGCCAAGATATGAGAGGGTTTGATGGCTACACCTTC. Translating it yields CASSQDMRGFDGYTF.

This chain joins TRBV5-1 and TRBJ2-7; no reliable D call. The CDR3 consists of 14 residues. V was pared by 0 bases and J by 5 bases, with 12 bases between. Germline CDR1 is SGHRS and CDR2 is YFSETQ. CDR3 coding DNA: TGCGCCAGCAGCTTGGCCCCAGCGAGCCACGAGCAGTACTTC. Its translation: CASSLAPASHEQYF.

There are many counts of this clonotype. The rearrangement links TRBV18 to TRBJ1-2; no definite D call. From germline, CDR1 is KGHSH and CDR2 LQKENI. The V and J ends lost 3 bases and 8 bases respectively, with 13 bases between them. The CDR3 is made up of 13 amino acids. The CDR3 sequence: CASSPTKTVGYTF. The CDR3 nucleotides read TGTGCCAGCTCACCTACCAAGACGGTGGGCTACACCTTC. The whole variable domain, remainder taken from reference TRBV18 and TRBJ1-2, is NAGVMQNPRHLVRRRGQEARLRCSPMKGHSHVYWYRQLPEEGLKFMVYLQKENIIDESGMPKERFSAEFPKEGPSILRIQQVVRGDSAAYFCASSPTKTVGYTFGSGTRLTVV.

This clonotype has a handful of counts. The chain has TRBV5-1 and TRBJ2-7; D unresolved. The CDR3 has 12 residues. The germline gives CDR1 SGHRS, CDR2 YFSETQ. V was trimmed by 0 bases and J by 5 bases, leaving 6 bases between them. The CDR3 sequence is CASSLAGDEQYF. CDR3 nucleotide sequence: TGCGCCAGCAGCTTGGCTGGTGACGAGCAGTACTTC.

Ten or more counts support this clonotype. This chain connects TRBV19 to TRBJ2-3; the D gene is possibly TRBD1 (6 bases). This CDR3 is 13 amino acids long. Deletions cut 5 bases from V and 6 bases from J, with 12 bases between. The germline gives CDR1 LNHDA, CDR2 SQIVND (reference sequence). CDR3 nucleotide sequence: TGTGCCAGTAGTGCGCAGGGGTCGGATACGCAGTATTTT. Amino acids: CASSAQGSDTQYF.

This clonotype occurred many times. This rearrangement joins TRBV11-2 to TRBJ2-7, with TRBD1 matching over 8 bases. Germline V gene sequence: CDR1 SGHAT, CDR2 FQNNGV. This CDR3 contains 15 residues. The junction had 8 bases not matched to a gene; V was cut back by 4 bases and J by 3 bases. CDR3 DNA sequence: TGTGCCAGCAGCTCCTTACAGGGGGAAGGCTACGAGCAGTACTTC. It codes for CASSSLQGEGYEQYF.

This chain links TRBV20-1 with TRBJ2-5, with D maybe TRBD2 (5 bases). Germline-derived CDR1 and CDR2 are DFQATT and SNEGSKA (reference sequence). CDR3 size: 12 residues. The V end was cut by 6 bases, the J end by 2 bases, with 10 bases between. CDR3 loop: CSARGVQETQYF. The CDR3, as DNA: TGCAGTGCCCGGGGAGTTCAAGAGACCCAGTACTTC.

The sample holds many counts of this clonotype. The chain couples TRBV12-3 or TRBV12-4 to TRBJ1-1, with a tentative D call TRBD1 (6 bases). This CDR3 spans 14 amino acids. V was cut by 3 bases and J by 0 bases, with 8 bases left in between. CDR3 residues: CASSFQGMNTEAFF. CDR3 bases: TGTGCCAGCAGTTTTCAGGGGATGAACACTGAAGCTTTCTTT.

This clonotype occurred a few times. The rearrangement uses TRBV7-2 and TRBJ2-1, with 11 nucleotides matching TRBD1. Losses at the gene ends were 3 bases for V and 3 bases for J; bases not matched to a gene: 7. Germline-derived CDR1 and CDR2 are SGHTA and FQGNSA. This CDR3 has 17 amino acids. CDR3 in DNA: TGTGCCAGCAGCTTCCAGGACAGGGGGCATGACTACAATGAGCAGTTCTTC. It encodes CASSFQDRGHDYNEQFF.